Below, 32 T cell receptor beta chains from the same sample are listed, as sequenced in a study of brain T cells in children with intractable seizures. Only cases whose brain tissue showed the highest T cell transcript signatures were sequenced. The assay was immunoSEQ multiplex PCR, and TCRdb's table has in-frame clones only and misses some. The table has about 7,800 clones, around 73% seen once. This sample comprised resected brain tissue, obtained at surgery. These receptors were taken from a boy under two years old with tuberous sclerosis and intractable seizures.

V usage is TRBV2 and J usage is TRBJ2-3; D may be TRBD2 (5 bases). CDR3 size: 15 residues. The V and J ends lost 8 bases and 0 bases respectively, with 15 bases between them. Germline V gives CDR1 SNHLY, CDR2 FYNNEI. The CDR3 region is CASPNYGVSTDTQYF. The DNA for the CDR3 is TGTGCCAGCCCGAATTACGGGGTTAGCACAGATACGCAGTATTTT.

The chain is built from TRBV3-1 (or the pseudogene TRBV3-2) and TRBJ1-3; D gene ambiguous. Germline lookup yields CDR1 LGHDT and CDR2 YNNKEL (reference sequence). Trimming left V 0 bases short and J 4 bases short, with 4 bases between. The CDR3 runs to 13 residues. Here the CDR3 reads CASSQDIGNTIYF. The CDR3 DNA is TGTGCCAGCAGCCAAGATATAGGAAACACCATATATTTT.

The gene calls are TRBV2 and TRBJ1-1, with D unclear. CDR3 length: 13 amino acids. Germline assignment: CDR1 SNHLY and CDR2 FYNNEI. V lost 7 bases and J 1 base, leaving 10 bases between the germline ends. This chain's CDR3 is CASILTENTEAFF. The CDR3 nucleotides read TGTGCCAGCATTTTAACAGAGAACACTGAAGCTTTCTTT.

This chain uses TRBV10-3 with TRBJ2-7; D remains unclear. Trimming took 0 bases from V and 3 from J, leaving 9 bases between them. This CDR3 comprises 14 residues. Germline values: CDR1 ENHRY, CDR2 SYGVKD. DNA for the CDR3: TGTGCCATCAGTGAGTCCCGGCGGCACTACGAGCAGTACTTC. As protein: CAISESRRHYEQYF.

There are a few counts of this clone. The chain is built from TRBV5-1 and TRBJ1-6; 8 bases are a match to TRBD1. Unmatched junction bases numbered 1, after V lost 0 bases and J lost 8 bases. This CDR3 is built from 14 residues. Germline values: CDR1 SGHRS, CDR2 YFSETQ. CDR3 bases: TGCGCCAGCAGCTTGGTGGACAGGGATTCACCCCTCCACTTT. This encodes CASSLVDRDSPLHF.

The chain joins TRBV9 to TRBJ2-2; D is undetermined. CDR3 length: 16 residues. Trimming took 0 bases from V and 3 from J, leaving 12 bases between them. The V gene's germline CDR1 is SGDLS and CDR2 YYNGEE. In DNA form, the CDR3 reads TGTGCCAGCAGCGTAGAAGGTAGCTCCCACACCGGGGAGCTGTTTTTT. Translation: CASSVEGSSHTGELFF.

The V and J genes are TRBV6-5 and TRBJ1-2, with 7 bases fitting TRBD1. V lost 7 bases to trimming and J lost 2 bases; unmatched junction nucleotides: 10. Germline CDR1 reads MNHEY; CDR2 reads SVGAGI. CDR3 length: 15 amino acids. The CDR3 sequence: CASTREGAVNYGYTF. The CDR3 coding sequence is TGTGCCAGCACGAGAGAGGGGGCCGTCAACTATGGCTACACCTTC.

The V gene is TRBV27, the J gene TRBJ1-1; 8 bases map to TRBD1. The CDR3 covers 14 residues. Trimming at V came to 4 bases and at J to 3 bases, leaving 4 bases not matched to a gene. CDR1 and CDR2 from the germline V gene are MNHEY and SMNVEV (reference sequence). CDR3 DNA: TGTGCCAGCAGTTACAGGGGGGGTGACACTGAAGCTTTCTTT. Translating gives CASSYRGGDTEAFF.

This chain uses TRBV18 with TRBJ1-3; a weak D match, TRBD1 (5 bases). Deletions cut 3 bases from V and 5 bases from J, with 17 bases between. This CDR3 spans 16 amino acids. Germline V gives CDR1 KGHSH, CDR2 LQKENI. CDR3 region: CASSPPGQNPRNTIYF. The CDR3 coding sequence is TGTGCCAGCTCACCCCCCGGACAAAACCCAAGAAACACCATATATTTT.

The chain combines TRBV7-2 with TRBJ2-7; D remains unclear. V was cut by 0 bases and J by 7 bases, with 10 bases left in between. CDR3 length equals 13 residues. Germline V gene sequence: CDR1 SGHTA, CDR2 FQGNSA. As DNA, the CDR3 is TGTGCCAGCAGCTTAGCGGAGTTAAGGGAGCAGTACTTC. Translating gives CASSLAELREQYF.

The rearrangement uses TRBV12-5 and TRBJ1-3; TRBD1 agrees at 7 bases. The CDR3 sequence is 15 residues long. From germline, CDR1 is LGHNT and CDR2 FRNRAP. V was clipped by 6 bases and J by 0 bases; unmatched bases: 5. The CDR3 loop reads CASGPDRASGNTIYF. For the CDR3, the DNA is TGTGCTAGTGGCCCCGACAGGGCCTCTGGAAACACCATATATTTT.

The chain carries TRBV5-6 and TRBJ2-7; 10 bases line up with TRBD2. This CDR3 contains 14 residues. Germline V gives CDR1 SGHDT, CDR2 YYEEEE. With 4 bases clipped from V and 6 bases from J, the junction kept 7 bases outside the gene matches. The CDR3 sequence is CASSGGAGGTEQYF. DNA of the CDR3: TGTGCCAGCAGCGGGGGAGCGGGAGGGACCGAGCAGTACTTC.

The sample holds a few counts of this clone. This chain uses TRBV7-3 with TRBJ2-1; D is possibly TRBD1 or TRBD2 (5 bases each). V lost 2 bases, J lost 15 bases, and 17 bases lay in between. Germline V gene sequence: CDR1 SGHTA, CDR2 FQGTGA. The CDR3 sequence is 13 residues long. The CDR3 DNA is TGTGCCAGCAGCTTAGGTGGTGGGCAGGGACCGTTCTTC. It encodes CASSLGGGQGPFF.

Turning to this clone: At one of its ends the junction is not consistent with the germline gene, which may arise from a read error. The chain joins TRBV19 to TRBJ2-7; no clear D. This CDR3 is built from 13 residues. Per germline, CDR1 LNHDA and CDR2 SQIVND (reference sequence). In nucleotides, the CDR3 is TGTGCCAGTAGTATAGAAGACGGCTACGGGCAGTACTTC. It specifies CASSIEDGYGQYF.

This clone is medium-sized (0.01 to 0.1%) within its sample. This chain connects TRBV19 to TRBJ2-7, with TRBD1 matching over 10 bases. Germline V gene sequence: CDR1 LNHDA, CDR2 SQIVND (reference sequence). V lost 1 base and J lost 2; bases outside the gene matches: 5. The CDR3 has 16 residues. CDR3 DNA sequence: TGTGCCAGTAGTATAGTCCCTGGACAGGGGGCCTACGAGCAGTACTTC. It specifies CASSIVPGQGAYEQYF.

This clone was detected only once. V gene TRBV7-8 combines with J gene TRBJ2-5, with D possibly being TRBD1 or TRBD2 (5 bases each). Germline values: CDR1 SGHVS, CDR2 FQNEAQ. CDR3 length: 13 residues. V shed 6 bases and J shed 0 bases, with 8 bases lying between them. In DNA form, the CDR3 reads TGTGCCAGCAGTCTGGGACACCAAGAGACCCAGTACTTC. This sequence encodes CASSLGHQETQYF.

The chain couples TRBV7-8 to TRBJ2-7; TRBD1 might be the D (6 bases). From germline, CDR1 is SGHVS and CDR2 FQNEAQ. CDR3 length: 13 residues. V was pared by 4 bases and J by 2 bases, with 9 bases between. This chain's CDR3 is CASSSGVTYEQYF. CDR3 coding DNA: TGTGCCAGCAGCTCAGGGGTTACCTACGAGCAGTACTTC. The whole variable domain, filled in from reference TRBV7-8 and TRBJ2-7, reads GAGVSQSPRYKVAKRGQDVALRCDPISGHVSLFWYQQALGQGPEFLTYFQNEAQLDKSGLPSDRFFAERPEGSVSTLKIQRTQQEDSAVYLCASSSGVTYEQYFGPGTRLTVT.

CDR3 DNA: TGTGCCAGCTCACCGTGGGGTTTCTACAATGAGCAGTTCTTC. Its protein is CASSPWGFYNEQFF. The chain is built from TRBV18 and TRBJ2-1; no firm D call. V shed 3 bases and J shed 3 bases, with 9 bases lying between them. Per the germline V gene, CDR1 is KGHSH and CDR2 is LQKENI. CDR3 size: 14 residues.

The V gene is TRBV7-9, the J gene TRBJ1-4; 12 positions agree with TRBD1. The CDR3 covers 15 residues. The V gene's germline CDR1 is SEHNR and CDR2 FQNEAQ (reference sequence). Trimming at V came to 5 bases and at J to 5 bases, leaving 3 bases not matched to a gene. CDR3 amino acids: CASSPGQGANEKLFF. CDR3 sequence (DNA): TGTGCCAGCAGCCCGGGACAGGGGGCGAATGAAAAACTGTTTTTT.

The chain couples TRBV6-1 to TRBJ2-1; D gene uncertain. Germline CDR1 reads MNHNS; CDR2 reads SASEGT. V was clipped by 3 bases and J by 5 bases, with 8 bases between them. The CDR3 sequence is 13 residues long. The CDR3 spells CASSDRYHNEQFF. The CDR3 DNA sequence: TGTGCCAGCAGTGACCGCTACCACAATGAGCAGTTCTTC.

The chain recombines TRBV16 with TRBJ1-5, with D hard to call. CDR1 is KGHSY and CDR2 is FQNENV in the germline V gene. Trimming removed 1 base from V and 4 bases from J, with 8 bases in between. CDR3 size: 14 residues. Here the CDR3 reads CASSQLGSNQPQHF. Here the CDR3 DNA reads TGTGCCAGCAGCCAATTAGGGTCTAATCAGCCCCAGCATTTT.

The chain combines TRBV7-2 with TRBJ1-2; D not resolved. CDR3 length: 15 residues. CDR1 is SGHTA and CDR2 is FQGNSA in the germline V gene. V was trimmed by 5 bases and J by 0 bases, leaving 13 bases between them. The CDR3: CASSPVFNSNYGYTF. CDR3 DNA sequence: TGTGCCAGCAGCCCAGTCTTTAATTCTAACTATGGCTACACCTTC.

A few counts support this clone. The rearrangement uses TRBV6-6 and TRBJ1-2; 7 nucleotides match TRBD1. The CDR3 length is 12 residues. The germline gives CDR1 MNHNY, CDR2 SVGAGI (reference sequence). The V segment lost 10 bases and the J segment 4 bases; nucleotides outside the gene matches: 6. This chain's CDR3 is CAMRDSPYGYTF. For the CDR3, the DNA is TGTGCCATGAGGGACAGCCCCTATGGCTACACCTTC.

V is TRBV28 and J is TRBJ2-2, with D unclear. CDR1 is MDHEN, CDR2 SYDVKM, per germline. V was cut by 7 bases and J by 0 bases, with 12 bases left in between. The CDR3 runs to 15 residues. DNA for the CDR3: TGTGCCAGCACCTCAGGCTTGACGAACACCGGGGAGCTGTTTTTT. Its translation: CASTSGLTNTGELFF.

The V call is TRBV24-1, the J call TRBJ2-1, with 10 bases that match TRBD1. V lost 12 bases, J lost 2 bases, and 3 bases stayed unmatched. The CDR3 has 13 residues. Germline V gives CDR1 KGHDR, CDR2 SFDVKD. CDR3 nucleotides: TGTGCCGTAGGACAGGGGGCCTACAATGAGCAGTTCTTC. As protein: CAVGQGAYNEQFF.

The chain carries TRBV29-1 and TRBJ2-3; TRBD2 matches at 7 bases. Looked up from germline, CDR1 is SQVTM and CDR2 is ANQGSEA. J was trimmed by 2 bases and V by 8 bases; bases with no gene match: 4. This CDR3 has 12 residues. CDR3 bases: TGCAGCAAGCGGGACTTCACAGATACGCAGTATTTT. It codes for CSKRDFTDTQYF.

Concerning this clone: Compared with germline, one end of the junction differs, possibly owing to a read error. The J gene is TRBJ2-7, the V gene TRBV10-3; possible D gene TRBD2, 6 bases. The V gene's germline CDR1 is ENHRY and CDR2 SYGVKD. This CDR3 has 14 amino acids. The DNA of the CDR3 is TGTGCCAGCAGTACGGGAGTCGGGGGATACGAGCAGTACTTC. This codes for CASSTGVGGYEQYF.

This sequence joins TRBV19 and TRBJ2-1, with D unresolved. The ends were cut back, 6 bases at V and 7 bases at J, with 13 bases in the middle. Germline V gene lookup returns CDR1 LNHDA and CDR2 SQIVND (reference sequence). The CDR3 extends over 13 amino acids. The CDR3 sequence is CASSLEGRNEQFF. DNA of the CDR3: TGTGCCAGTAGCCTTGAAGGAAGGAATGAGCAGTTCTTC.

The CDR3, as DNA: TGTGCCAGCAGCCAAGATCCCCGTGACGATACGCAGTATTTT. Encoded protein: CASSQDPRDDTQYF. The V gene is TRBV3-1 (or the pseudogene TRBV3-2), the J gene TRBJ2-3; no clear D gene. With 0 bases removed from V and 6 bases from J, the gap between germline ends came to 10 bases. Germline lookup yields CDR1 LGHDT and CDR2 YNNKEL (reference sequence). CDR3 length: 14 residues.

The chain employs TRBV5-5 and TRBJ2-1; either TRBD1 or TRBD2 may fit D (5 bases each). Germline V gene sequence: CDR1 SGHKS, CDR2 YYEKEE (reference sequence). This CDR3 has 17 amino acids. Trimming took 5 bases from V and 2 from J, leaving 20 bases between them. CDR3 residues: CASSFITGGLTYNEQFF. The CDR3 nucleotides read TGTGCCAGCAGTTTTATAACAGGCGGACTCACCTACAATGAGCAGTTCTTC.

CDR3 residues: CASSPYNYGYTF. As DNA, the CDR3 is TGTGCCAGCAGTCCATATAACTATGGCTACACCTTC. This chain uses TRBV6-6 with TRBJ1-2; no firm D call. The CDR3 covers 12 residues. Germline V CDR1 and CDR2: MNHNY, SVGAGI (reference sequence). The V and J ends lost 5 bases and 1 base respectively, with 5 bases between them.

The V and J genes are TRBV4-2 and TRBJ2-7, with 14 bases fitting TRBD2. CDR3 length: 18 residues. With 4 bases clipped from V and 2 bases from J, the junction kept 10 bases outside the gene matches. In germline, CDR1 is LGHNA, CDR2 YNFKEQ. The CDR3 protein is CASSLWTSGGTHAYEQYF. CDR3 nucleotide sequence: TGTGCCAGCAGCCTTTGGACTAGCGGGGGGACCCACGCCTACGAGCAGTACTTC.